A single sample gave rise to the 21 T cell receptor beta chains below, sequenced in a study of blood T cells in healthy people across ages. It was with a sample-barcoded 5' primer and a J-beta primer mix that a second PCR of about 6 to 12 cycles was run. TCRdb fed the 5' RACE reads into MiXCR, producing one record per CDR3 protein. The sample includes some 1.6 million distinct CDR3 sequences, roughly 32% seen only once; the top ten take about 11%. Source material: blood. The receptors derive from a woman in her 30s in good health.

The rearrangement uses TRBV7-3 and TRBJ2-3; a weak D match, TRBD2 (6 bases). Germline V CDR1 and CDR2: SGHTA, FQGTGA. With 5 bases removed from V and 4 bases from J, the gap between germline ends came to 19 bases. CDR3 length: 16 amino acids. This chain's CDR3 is CASSPPLAGGADTQYF. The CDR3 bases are TGTGCCAGCAGCCCCCCCCTAGCCGGGGGTGCAGATACGCAGTATTTT. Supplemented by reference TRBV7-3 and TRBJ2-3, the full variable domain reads GAGVSQTPSNKVTEKGKYVELRCDPISGHTALYWYRQSLGQGPEFLIYFQGTGAADDSGLPNDRFFAVRPEGSVSTLKIQRTERGDSAVYLCASSPPLAGGADTQYFGPGTRLTVL.

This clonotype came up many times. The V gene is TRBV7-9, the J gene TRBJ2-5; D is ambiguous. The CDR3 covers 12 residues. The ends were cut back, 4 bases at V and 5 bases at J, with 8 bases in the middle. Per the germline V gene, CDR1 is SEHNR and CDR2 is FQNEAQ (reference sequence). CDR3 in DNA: TGTGCCAGCAGCTCGTCACATGAGACCCAGTACTTC. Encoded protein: CASSSSHETQYF.

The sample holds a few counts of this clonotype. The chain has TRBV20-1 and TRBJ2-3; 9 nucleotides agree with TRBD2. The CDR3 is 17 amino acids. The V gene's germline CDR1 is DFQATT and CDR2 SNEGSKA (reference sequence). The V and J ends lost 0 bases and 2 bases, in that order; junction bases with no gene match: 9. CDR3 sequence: CSARDRLSGGLTDTQYF. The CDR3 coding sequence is TGCAGTGCTAGAGACCGTCTTAGCGGGGGACTCACAGATACGCAGTATTTT.

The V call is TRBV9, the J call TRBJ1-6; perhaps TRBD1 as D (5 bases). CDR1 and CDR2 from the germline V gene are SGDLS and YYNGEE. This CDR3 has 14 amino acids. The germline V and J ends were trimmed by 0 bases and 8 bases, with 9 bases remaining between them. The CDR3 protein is CASSVDAGYSPLHF. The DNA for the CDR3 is TGTGCCAGCAGCGTAGATGCAGGGTATTCACCCCTCCACTTT.

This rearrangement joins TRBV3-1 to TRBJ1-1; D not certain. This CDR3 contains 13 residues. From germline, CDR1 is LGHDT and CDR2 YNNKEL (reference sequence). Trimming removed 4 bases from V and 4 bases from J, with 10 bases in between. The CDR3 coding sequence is TGTGCCAGCAGCCGCTCGGGCCGCACTGAAGCTTTCTTT. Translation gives CASSRSGRTEAFF.

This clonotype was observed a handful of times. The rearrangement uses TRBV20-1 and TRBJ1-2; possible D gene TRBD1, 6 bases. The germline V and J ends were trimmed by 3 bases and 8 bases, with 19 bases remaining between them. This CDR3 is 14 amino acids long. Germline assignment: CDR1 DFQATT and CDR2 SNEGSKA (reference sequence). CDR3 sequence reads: CSASDLQGPRGYTF. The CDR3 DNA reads TGCAGTGCTAGCGACCTACAGGGTCCGAGAGGCTACACCTTC.

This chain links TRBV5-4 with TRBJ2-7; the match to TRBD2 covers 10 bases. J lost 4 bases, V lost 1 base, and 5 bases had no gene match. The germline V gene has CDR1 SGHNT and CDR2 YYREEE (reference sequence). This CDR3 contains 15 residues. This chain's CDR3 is CASSLSASGGYEQYF. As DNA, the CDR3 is TGTGCCAGCAGCTTGTCCGCTAGCGGGGGTTACGAGCAGTACTTC.

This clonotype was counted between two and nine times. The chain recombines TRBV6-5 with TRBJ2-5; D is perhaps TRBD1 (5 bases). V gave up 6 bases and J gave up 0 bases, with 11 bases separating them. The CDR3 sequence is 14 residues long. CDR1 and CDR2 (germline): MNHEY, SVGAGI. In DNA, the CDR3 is TGTGCCAGCAGAGGGGATAGGTACCAAGAGACCCAGTACTTC. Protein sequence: CASRGDRYQETQYF.

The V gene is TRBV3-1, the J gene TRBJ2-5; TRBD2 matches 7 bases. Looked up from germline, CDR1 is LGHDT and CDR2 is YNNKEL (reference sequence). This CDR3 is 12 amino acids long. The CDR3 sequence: CASAGAGETQYF. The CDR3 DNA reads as TGTGCTTCTGCGGGAGCGGGAGAGACCCAGTACTTC.

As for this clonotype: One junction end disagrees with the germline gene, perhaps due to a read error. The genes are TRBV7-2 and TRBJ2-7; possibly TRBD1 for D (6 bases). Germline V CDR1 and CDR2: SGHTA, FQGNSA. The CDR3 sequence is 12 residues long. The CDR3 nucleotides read TGTGCCAGCAGACCGGACAGCTACGGGCAGTACTTC. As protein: CASRPDSYGQYF.

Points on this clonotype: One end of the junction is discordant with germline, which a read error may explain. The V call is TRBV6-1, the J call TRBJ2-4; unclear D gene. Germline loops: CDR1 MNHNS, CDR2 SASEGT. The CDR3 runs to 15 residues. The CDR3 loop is CVSSEPLLAKNIQYF. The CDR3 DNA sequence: TGTGTCAGCAGTGAACCATTATTAGCCAAAAACATTCAGTACTTC.

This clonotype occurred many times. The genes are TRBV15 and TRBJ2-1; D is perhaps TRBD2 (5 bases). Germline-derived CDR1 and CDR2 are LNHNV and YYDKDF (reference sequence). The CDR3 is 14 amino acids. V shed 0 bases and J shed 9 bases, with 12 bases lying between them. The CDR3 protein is CATSRDPMAGEQFF. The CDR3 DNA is TGTGCCACCAGCAGAGATCCGATGGCGGGTGAGCAGTTCTTC.

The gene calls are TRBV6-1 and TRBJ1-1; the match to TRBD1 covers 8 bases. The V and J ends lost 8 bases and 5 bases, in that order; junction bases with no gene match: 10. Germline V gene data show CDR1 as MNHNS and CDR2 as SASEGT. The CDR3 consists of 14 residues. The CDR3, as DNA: TGTGCCAGCGCCCTCGACAGGGGATCGACTGAAGCTTTCTTT. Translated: CASALDRGSTEAFF.

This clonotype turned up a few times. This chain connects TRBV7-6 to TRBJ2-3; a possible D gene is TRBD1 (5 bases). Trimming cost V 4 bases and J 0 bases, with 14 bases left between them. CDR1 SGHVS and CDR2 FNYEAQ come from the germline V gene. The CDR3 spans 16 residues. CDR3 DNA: TGTGCCAGCAGCTCCAAGACAGCTTTTAGCACAGATACGCAGTATTTT. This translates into CASSSKTAFSTDTQYF.

CDR3 in DNA: TGTGCCAGCACCTTTTCGGGACGCCTATCCTACGAGCAGTACTTC. It specifies CASTFSGRLSYEQYF. The V gene is TRBV5-6, the J gene TRBJ2-7; D may match TRBD1 or TRBD2 (5 bases each). There are 15 residues in the CDR3. V lost 6 bases and J lost 1, with 17 bases in between. In germline, CDR1 is SGHDT, CDR2 YYEEEE.

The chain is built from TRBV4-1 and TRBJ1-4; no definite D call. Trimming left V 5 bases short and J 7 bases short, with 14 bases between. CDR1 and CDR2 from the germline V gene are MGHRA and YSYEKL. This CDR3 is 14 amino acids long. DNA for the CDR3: TGCGCCAGCAGCGCACGCTATTCGGGTGAAAAACTGTTTTTT. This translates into CASSARYSGEKLFF.

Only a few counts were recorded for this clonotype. The CDR3 loop reads CASSQQGDTDTQYF. DNA for the CDR3: TGTGCCAGCAGTCAACAGGGTGACACAGATACGCAGTATTTT. The V and J genes are TRBV6-6 and TRBJ2-3, with D possibly being TRBD1 (6 bases). V lost 5 bases, J lost 2 bases, and 11 bases lay in between. The CDR3 runs to 14 residues. Germline V gene data show CDR1 as MNHNY and CDR2 as SVGAGI (reference sequence).

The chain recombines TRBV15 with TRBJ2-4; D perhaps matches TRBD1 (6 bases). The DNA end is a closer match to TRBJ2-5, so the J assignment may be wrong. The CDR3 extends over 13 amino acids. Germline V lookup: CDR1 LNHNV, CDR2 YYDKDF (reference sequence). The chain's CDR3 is CATRDTRGETQYF. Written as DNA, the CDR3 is TGTGCCACCCGGGACACCCGGGGAGAGACCCAGTACTTC.

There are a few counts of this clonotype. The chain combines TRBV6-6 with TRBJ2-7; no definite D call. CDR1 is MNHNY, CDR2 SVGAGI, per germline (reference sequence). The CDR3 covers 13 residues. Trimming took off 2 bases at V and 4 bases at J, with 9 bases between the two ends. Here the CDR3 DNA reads TGTGCCAGCAGTTACCACACAGCTTACGAGCAGTACTTC. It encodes CASSYHTAYEQYF.

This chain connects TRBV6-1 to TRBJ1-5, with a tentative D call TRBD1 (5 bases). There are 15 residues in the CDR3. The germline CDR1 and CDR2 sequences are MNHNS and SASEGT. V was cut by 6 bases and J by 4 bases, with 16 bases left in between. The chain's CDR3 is CASRGDGGENQPQHF. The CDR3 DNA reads TGTGCCAGCAGGGGGGACGGAGGAGAGAATCAGCCCCAGCATTTT.

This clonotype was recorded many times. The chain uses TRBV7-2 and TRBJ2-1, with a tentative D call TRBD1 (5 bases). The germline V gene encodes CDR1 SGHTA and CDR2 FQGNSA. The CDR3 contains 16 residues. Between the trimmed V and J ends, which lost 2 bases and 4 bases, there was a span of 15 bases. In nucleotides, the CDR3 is TGTGCCAGCAGCTTATGGGGCAGTGGTCTTTACAATGAGCAGTTCTTC. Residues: CASSLWGSGLYNEQFF. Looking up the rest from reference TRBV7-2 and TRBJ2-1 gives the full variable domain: GAGVSQSPSNKVTEKGKDVELRCDPISGHTALYWYRQSLGQGLEFLIYFQGNSAPDKSGLPSDRFSAERTGGSVSTLTIQRTQQEDSAVYLCASSLWGSGLYNEQFFGPGTRLTVL.